This entry lists 19 T cell receptor beta chains sequenced from one sample in a study of metastatic and nonmetastatic thyroid tumors. Using MiXCR, TCRdb re-called clones from the PCR reads. Found here are over 65,000 clones, roughly an eighth of them singletons; the top ten hold roughly 8.2%. No treatment of any kind had been given to any patient before thyroid surgery. The specimen was tumor tissue. The source is a female donor with papillary thyroid cancer or a benign thyroid nodule (not recorded which). Some clones in this sample may be carry-over from other donors' samples.

This clone was counted only a few times. Just one base apart from a much larger clone, this may be a read error. This chain links TRBV6-1 with TRBJ2-3, with D possibly being TRBD2 (5 bases). The CDR3 is made up of 16 amino acids. The V end was cut by 7 bases, the J end by 7 bases, with 24 bases between. CDR1 and CDR2 (germline): MNHNS, SASEGT. The CDR3 protein is CASIPGWAGPGNTQYF. CDR3 nucleotide sequence: TGTGCCAGCATCCCGGGGTGGGCAGGCCCAGGAAATACGCAGTATTTT.

The gene calls are TRBV10-2 and TRBJ2-5, with TRBD2 matching 11 bases. V was clipped by 3 bases and J by 5 bases; unmatched bases: 8. This CDR3 has 16 amino acids. From germline, CDR1 is WSHSY and CDR2 SAAADI. The DNA of the CDR3 is TGCGCCAGCAGTGACCTCGGACTAGCGGGTGGGGAGACCCAGTACTTC. Protein: CASSDLGLAGGETQYF.

At least ten counts were recorded for this clone. The rearrangement uses TRBV5-1 and TRBJ2-7, with D unresolved. This CDR3 comprises 16 residues. CDR1 is SGHRS, CDR2 YFSETQ, per germline. V was cut by 4 bases and J by 3 bases, with 20 bases left in between. In DNA, the CDR3 is TGCGCCAGCAGCCTCCGATTGGCGACCGTCGTCTACGAGCAGTACTTC. Protein product: CASSLRLATVVYEQYF.

This clone was seen at least ten times. The chain uses TRBV6-1 and TRBJ2-7, with TRBD1 matching 10 bases. The CDR3 has 15 residues. Germline CDR1 is MNHNS and CDR2 is SASEGT. The V gene end was trimmed by 2 bases and the J gene end by 2 bases; junction bases not matched to a gene: 3. In nucleotides, the CDR3 is TGTGCCAGCAGTGAATGGGGGACAGGGGCCTACGAGCAGTACTTC. Residues: CASSEWGTGAYEQYF.

This clone was recorded at least ten times. CDR3: CASSQGLVNTGELFF. Here the CDR3 DNA reads TGCGCCAGCAGCCAAGGCCTCGTGAACACCGGGGAGCTGTTTTTT. V gene TRBV4-1 combines with J gene TRBJ2-2; D is unresolved. Germline V gives CDR1 MGHRA, CDR2 YSYEKL. Between the trimmed V and J ends, which lost 1 base and 1 base, there was a span of 7 bases. The CDR3 covers 15 residues.

This clone was detected a few times. This could be a read error, since a much larger clone is one nucleotide away. J is TRBJ2-7 and V is TRBV9; a weak D match, TRBD2 (5 bases). The CDR3 sequence is 14 residues long. V dropped 4 bases and J dropped 5 bases, with 16 bases sitting between them. From germline, CDR1 is SGDLS and CDR2 YYNGEE. The CDR3 protein is CASSPPPVGNEQYF. In DNA form, the CDR3 reads TGTGCCAGCAGCCCACCACCGGTCGGGAACGAGCAGTACTTC.

The chain carries TRBV7-2 and TRBJ2-1, with 8 bases fitting TRBD2. The CDR3 sequence is 19 residues long. V dropped 3 bases and J dropped 3; count of bases not matched to a gene: 16. Looked up from germline, CDR1 is SGHTA and CDR2 is FQGNSA. CDR3 sequence reads: CASSFVSGIRNYYYNEQFF. The CDR3 nucleotides read TGTGCCAGCAGCTTTGTTAGCGGGATTAGGAACTACTACTACAATGAGCAGTTCTTC.

This clone was found many times. The V gene is TRBV30, the J gene TRBJ2-7; 10 bases match TRBD1. The V gene's germline CDR1 is GTSNPN and CDR2 SVGIG (reference sequence). V lost 2 bases to trimming and J lost 3 bases; unmatched junction nucleotides: 1. The CDR3 is 13 amino acids. CDR3 loop: CAWSRTGGYEQYF. The CDR3 DNA reads TGTGCCTGGAGTCGGACAGGGGGCTACGAGCAGTACTTC.

V gene TRBV5-1 combines with J gene TRBJ2-1; TRBD1 matches at 7 bases. The ends lost 4 bases at V and 4 bases at J; junction bases unmatched: 8. Germline values: CDR1 SGHRS, CDR2 YFSETQ. CDR3 length: 15 amino acids. CDR3 in amino acids: CASSIQGLLYNEQFF. CDR3 DNA sequence: TGCGCCAGCAGCATACAGGGGCTGTTGTACAATGAGCAGTTCTTC.

This clone was seen only a few times. The chain employs TRBV27 and TRBJ1-2; weak D call: TRBD1 (5 bases). In germline, CDR1 is MNHEY, CDR2 SMNVEV (reference sequence). The germline V and J ends were trimmed by 5 bases and 5 bases, with 18 bases remaining between them. The CDR3 has 15 residues. This CDR3 is CASSAGQGPFYGYTF. In nucleotides, the CDR3 is TGTGCCAGCAGTGCAGGGCAGGGACCATTTTATGGCTACACCTTC.

This clone was detected many times. The chain uses TRBV4-1 and TRBJ2-7, with D maybe TRBD2 (6 bases). The CDR3 is 15 amino acids. Deletions cut 3 bases from V and 3 bases from J, with 15 bases between. Germline V gene lookup returns CDR1 MGHRA and CDR2 YSYEKL. CDR3 sequence (DNA): TGCGCCAGCAGCCAGGTAGCAGGAGCGGGCTACGAGCAGTACTTC. Protein sequence: CASSQVAGAGYEQYF.

This clone has a count of ten or more. A read error may produce the germline difference seen at one junction end. V and J are TRBV5-1 and TRBJ2-7; D is uncertain. This CDR3 has 12 amino acids. Looked up from germline, CDR1 is SGHRS and CDR2 is YFSETQ. This chain's CDR3 is CASSQTPDSLDF. The CDR3, as DNA: TGCGCCAGCAGCCAGACACCAGACTCTCTTGACTTC. Combining the CDR3 with reference TRBV5-1 and TRBJ2-7 gives the whole variable domain KAGVTQTPRYLIKTRGQQVTLSCSPISGHRSVSWYQQTPGQGLQFLFEYFSETQRNKGNFPGRFSGRQFSNSRSEMNVSTLELGDSALYLCASSQTPDSLDFGPGTRLTVT.

Concerning this clone itself: A read error may explain this, as a much larger clone is one base away. Within the sample, other DNA sequences also encode this same CDR3. The chain has TRBV13 and TRBJ2-7, with D possibly TRBD1 on 6 matching bases. Germline loops: CDR1 PRHDT, CDR2 FYEKMQ (reference sequence). V lost 5 bases and J 2 bases, leaving 16 bases between the germline ends. The CDR3 covers 15 residues. CDR3 DNA sequence: TGTGCCAGCAGCAGCTTAGGGGACATACCCTACGAGCAGTACTTC. It translates to CASSSLGDIPYEQYF.

There are many counts of this clone. The chain has TRBV7-9 and TRBJ2-3; TRBD2 agrees at 14 bases. The CDR3 length is 16 residues. CDR1 SEHNR and CDR2 FQNEAQ come from the germline V gene (reference sequence). The J segment lost 4 bases and the V segment lost 4 bases, leaving 4 bases of the junction unmatched. This chain's CDR3 is CASSSLTSGRADTQYF. As DNA, the CDR3 is TGTGCCAGCAGCTCCTTGACTAGCGGGAGGGCAGATACGCAGTATTTT.

At least ten counts were recorded for this clone. V usage is TRBV28 and J usage is TRBJ1-6; TRBD1 might be the D (5 bases). The V gene's germline CDR1 is MDHEN and CDR2 SYDVKM. CDR3 size: 16 residues. V shed 7 bases and J shed 0 bases, with 13 bases lying between them. Here the CDR3 DNA reads TGTGCCAGCACAGGGAAGGGGAACTCCTATAATTCACCCCTCCACTTT. It is translated as CASTGKGNSYNSPLHF.

This clone was observed a few times. This chain uses TRBV20-1 with TRBJ1-1; TRBD1 agrees at 9 bases. Germline-derived CDR1 and CDR2 are DFQATT and SNEGSKA (reference sequence). V trimming: 1 base; J trimming: 3 bases; junction bases outside the gene matches: 0. The CDR3 consists of 13 residues. The CDR3: CSARGDRDTEAFF. DNA of the CDR3: TGCAGTGCTAGAGGGGACAGGGACACTGAAGCTTTCTTT.

This clone was counted only a few times. This chain uses TRBV5-1 with TRBJ1-1, with D perhaps matching TRBD1 (5 bases). The CDR3 spans 14 residues. The germline V and J ends were trimmed by 0 bases and 4 bases, with 10 bases remaining between them. Germline CDR1 and CDR2: SGHRS and YFSETQ. Here the CDR3 DNA reads TGCGCCAGCAGCTTGGTGGGGGAGGGCACTGAAGCTTTCTTT. This gives the protein CASSLVGEGTEAFF.

V is TRBV28 and J is TRBJ2-7; D unclear. The CDR3 length is 12 residues. Germline-derived CDR1 and CDR2 are MDHEN and SYDVKM. V gave up 6 bases and J gave up 3 bases, with 9 bases separating them. The CDR3 here is CASRARRYEQYF. CDR3 DNA sequence: TGTGCCAGCAGGGCCCGACGCTACGAGCAGTACTTC.

In this sample, this clone turned up many times. Other DNA sequences in this sample translate to the same CDR3. The chain uses TRBV20-1 and TRBJ2-3; unclear D gene. Germline loops: CDR1 DFQATT, CDR2 SNEGSKA (reference sequence). The CDR3 runs 14 residues. Deletions cut 0 bases from V and 1 base from J, with 8 bases between. DNA of the CDR3: TGCAGTGCTAGAGATCATAGGGGCACAGATACGCAGTATTTT. It yields the protein CSARDHRGTDTQYF.